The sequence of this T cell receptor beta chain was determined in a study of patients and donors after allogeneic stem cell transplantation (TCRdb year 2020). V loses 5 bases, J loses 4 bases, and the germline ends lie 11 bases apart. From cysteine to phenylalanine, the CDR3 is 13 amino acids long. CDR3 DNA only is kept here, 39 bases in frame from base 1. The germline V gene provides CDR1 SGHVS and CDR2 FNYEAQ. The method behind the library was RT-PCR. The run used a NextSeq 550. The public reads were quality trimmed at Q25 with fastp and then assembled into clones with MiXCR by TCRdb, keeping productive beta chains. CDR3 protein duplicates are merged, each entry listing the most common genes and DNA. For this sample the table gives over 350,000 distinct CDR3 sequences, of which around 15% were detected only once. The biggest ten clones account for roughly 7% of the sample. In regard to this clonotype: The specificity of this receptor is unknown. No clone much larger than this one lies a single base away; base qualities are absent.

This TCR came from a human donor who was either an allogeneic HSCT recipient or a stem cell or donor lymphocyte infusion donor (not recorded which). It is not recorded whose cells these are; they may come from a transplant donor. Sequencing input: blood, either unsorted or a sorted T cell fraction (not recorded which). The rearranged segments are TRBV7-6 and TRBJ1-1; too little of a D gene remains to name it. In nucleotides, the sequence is TGTGCCAGCAGCATCAACTGGGGCACTGAAGCTTTCTTT. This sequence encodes CASSINWGTEAFF.